This T cell receptor (beta chain) came from a study of blood T cells in healthy people across ages. Ranging in age from roughly 6 to 100, the donors were healthy Caucasian individuals from Russia. Trimming took off 1 base at V and 1 base at J, with 7 bases between the two ends. CDR1 is SGHVS, CDR2 FQNEAQ, per germline. The CDR3 runs to 14 residues. Study-level findings and limits: Per million T cells, TCR beta diversity dropped about linearly as age rose. Whereas aged donors had fewer naive CD4+ cells, long-lived donors had more of them and higher diversity.

This clonotype was observed a few times. Its antigen is undetermined. A second roughly 6 to 12 cycle PCR used barcoded and J-beta primers. In TCRdb, the 5' RACE reads were re-called with MiXCR into one record per CDR3 protein. The sample includes about 1 million distinct CDR3 sequences, 40% to 45% of them seen just once. Sequenced sample: blood. The V call is TRBV7-8, the J call TRBJ1-1; unclear D gene. The TCR comes from a woman aged 55-70 years in good health. CDR3 DNA: TGTGCCAGCAGCTTAGAAGCTACGAACACTGAAGCTTTCTTT. As protein: CASSLEATNTEAFF.